This paragraph covers one T cell receptor beta chain sequence. Regions amplified from RNA transcripts were the TCR beta CDR3 regions. HTBI primers were employed in a first-round RT-PCR of the TCR CDR3. TCRdb re-analysed the multiplex PCR reads in MiXCR, keeping a single row per CDR3 protein. The data contain almost 500,000 distinct CDR3 sequences, about 22% of them seen just once; the ten biggest clones take up 45% to 55%. The data were obtained in a study of T cells in Graves' hyperthyroidism and ophthalmopathy. The CDR3 is made up of 12 amino acids. Germline V gives CDR1 SGHAT, CDR2 FQNNGV. Trimming shortened V by 3 bases and J by 6 bases, and 8 bases separated the two germline ends.

The sequencing input was blood. This TCR came from a woman in her 70s with Graves' ophthalmopathy. The chain links TRBV11-2 to TRBJ1-1; perhaps TRBD1 as D (5 bases). CDR3 sequence (DNA): TGTGCCAGCAGCTTCGGGGGGTCTGAAGCTTTCTTT. The encoded protein is CASSFGGSEAFF.